Reported below is one T cell receptor (beta chain). These data come from a study of blood T cell repertoires in COVID-19. The CDR3 has 16 amino acids. Germline V gene data show CDR1 as MNHEY and CDR2 as SMNVEV (reference sequence). With V trimmed by 8 bases and J by 3 bases, 11 bases remained unmatched. The data were produced by immunoSEQ multiplex PCR, yet TCRdb's version contains in-frame clones alone and is incomplete. The sample contains around 65,000 clones, approximately 91% of which appear only once. This chain links TRBV27 with TRBJ2-1; 9 nucleotides line up with TRBD2. The clonotype originates from a human donor in a cohort sampled during active COVID-19. The specimen was peripheral blood. The CDR3 DNA follows: TGTGCCAGCCTCAATCTCGCGGGAGGGGGCTACAATGAGCAGTTCTTC. Amino acids: CASLNLAGGGYNEQFF.